This TCR beta chain was captured in a study of blood T cell repertoires in COVID-19. About the study: The United States, Italy and Spain provided the acute and convalescent COVID-19 samples. In each case, the material was cDNA or gDNA derived from T cells, B-cell-depleted T cells, or PBMCs.

The Seattle patients, enrolled during active infection, were followed longitudinally. In the source study's methods: From reference gene primer amplification, estimates of nucleated cell counts were derived. Assay: immunoSEQ multiplex PCR; the TCRdb copy retains only in-frame clones and omits some. V, J and clone size are those of that table, while D and trimming were read from the DNA. Found here are around 170,000 clones, less than 90% of them singletons; the top ten hold roughly 7.5%. Per the germline V gene, CDR1 is LNHDA and CDR2 is SQIVND (reference sequence). CDR3 length: 16 residues. Trimming shortened V by 1 base and J by 1 base, and 13 bases separated the two germline ends.

The sample was peripheral blood. This receptor was identified in a woman in her 70s with COVID-19, enrolled during active disease. This chain connects TRBV19 to TRBJ1-1, with D possibly being TRBD1 (6 bases). This chain's CDR3 is CASSIVIGGRNTEAFF. CDR3 coding DNA: TGTGCCAGTAGTATAGTAATAGGGGGACGGAACACTGAAGCTTTCTTT.